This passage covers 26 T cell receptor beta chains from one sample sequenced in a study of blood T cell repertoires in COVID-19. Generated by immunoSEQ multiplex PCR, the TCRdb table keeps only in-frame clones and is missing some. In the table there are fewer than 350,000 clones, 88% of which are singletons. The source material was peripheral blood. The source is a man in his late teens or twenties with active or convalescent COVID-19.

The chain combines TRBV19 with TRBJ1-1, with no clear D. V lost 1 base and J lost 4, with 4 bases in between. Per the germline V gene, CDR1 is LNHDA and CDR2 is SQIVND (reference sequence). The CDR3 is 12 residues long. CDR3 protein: CASSIAGTEAFF. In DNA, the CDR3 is TGTGCCAGTAGTATAGCGGGCACTGAAGCTTTCTTT.

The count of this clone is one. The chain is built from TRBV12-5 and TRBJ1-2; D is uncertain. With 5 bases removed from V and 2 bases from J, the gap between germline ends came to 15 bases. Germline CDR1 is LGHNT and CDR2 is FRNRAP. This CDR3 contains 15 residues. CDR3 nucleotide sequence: TGTGCTAGTGGTCCCCACGGAGGAGGAAACTATGGCTACACCTTC. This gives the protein CASGPHGGGNYGYTF.

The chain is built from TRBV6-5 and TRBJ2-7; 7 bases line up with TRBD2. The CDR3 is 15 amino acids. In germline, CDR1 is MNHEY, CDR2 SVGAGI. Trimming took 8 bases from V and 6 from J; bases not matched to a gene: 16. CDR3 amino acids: CASSIRGGLSGEQYF. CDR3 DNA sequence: TGTGCCAGCTCGATTCGGGGAGGGCTATCGGGCGAGCAGTACTTC.

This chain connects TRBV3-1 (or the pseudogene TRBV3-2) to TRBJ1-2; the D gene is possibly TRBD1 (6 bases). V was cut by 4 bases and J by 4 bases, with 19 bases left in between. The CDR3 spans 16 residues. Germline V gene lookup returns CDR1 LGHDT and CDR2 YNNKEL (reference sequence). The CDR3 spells CASSPPWGGAGYGYTF. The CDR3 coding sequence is TGTGCCAGCAGCCCTCCGTGGGGGGGGGCCGGCTATGGCTACACCTTC.

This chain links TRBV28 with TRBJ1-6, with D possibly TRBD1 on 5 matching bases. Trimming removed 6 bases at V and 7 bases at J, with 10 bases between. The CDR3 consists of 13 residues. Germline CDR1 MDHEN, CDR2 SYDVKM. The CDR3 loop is CASSRAGNSPLHF. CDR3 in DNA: TGTGCCAGCAGCAGAGCAGGGAATTCACCCCTCCACTTT.

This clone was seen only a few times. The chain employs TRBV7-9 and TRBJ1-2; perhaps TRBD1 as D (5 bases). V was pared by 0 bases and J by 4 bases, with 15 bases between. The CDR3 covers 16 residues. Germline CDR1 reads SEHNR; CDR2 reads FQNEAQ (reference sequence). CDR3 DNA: TGTGCCAGCAGCTTAGCGCGGAGACAGAATACCTATGGCTACACCTTC. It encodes CASSLARRQNTYGYTF.

For the CDR3, the DNA is TGCGCCAGCAGAACTGCGGGACAGGCCTACGAGCAGTACTTC. Translated, it gives CASRTAGQAYEQYF. This chain uses TRBV5-1 with TRBJ2-7, with 8 bases matching TRBD1. The CDR3 covers 14 residues. Germline CDR1 reads SGHRS; CDR2 reads YFSETQ. The V and J ends lost 5 bases and 2 bases, in that order; junction bases with no gene match: 6.

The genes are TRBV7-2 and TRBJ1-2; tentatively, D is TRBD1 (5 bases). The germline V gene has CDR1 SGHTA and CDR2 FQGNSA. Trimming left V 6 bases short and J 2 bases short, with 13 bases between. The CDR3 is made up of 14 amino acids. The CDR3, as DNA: TGTGCCAGCAGGGCCGGGGGATCAAACTATGGCTACACCTTC. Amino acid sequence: CASRAGGSNYGYTF.

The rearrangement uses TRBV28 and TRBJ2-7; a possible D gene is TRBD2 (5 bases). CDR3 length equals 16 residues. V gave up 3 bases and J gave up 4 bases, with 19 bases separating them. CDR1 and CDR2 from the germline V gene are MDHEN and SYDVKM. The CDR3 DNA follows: TGTGCCAGCAGTTTCGGGATTCGAGGTTCCCCTTACGAGCAGTACTTC. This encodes CASSFGIRGSPYEQYF.

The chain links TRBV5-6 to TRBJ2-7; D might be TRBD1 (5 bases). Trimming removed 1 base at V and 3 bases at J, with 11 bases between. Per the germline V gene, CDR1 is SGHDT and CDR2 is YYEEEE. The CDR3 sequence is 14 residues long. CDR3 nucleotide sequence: TGTGCCAGCAGCTTGACAGGTTCTTACTACGAGCAGTACTTC. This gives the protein CASSLTGSYYEQYF.

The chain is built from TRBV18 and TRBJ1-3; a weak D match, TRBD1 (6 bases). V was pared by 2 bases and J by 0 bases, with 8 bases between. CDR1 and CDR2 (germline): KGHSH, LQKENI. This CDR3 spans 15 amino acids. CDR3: CASSPKQGSGNTIYF. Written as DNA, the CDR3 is TGTGCCAGCTCACCAAAACAGGGCTCTGGAAACACCATATATTTT.

CDR3 nucleotides: TGTGCCAGCAGTTTATCGGTCCCGTATGGCTACACCTTC. This translates into CASSLSVPYGYTF. The chain recombines TRBV12-3 or TRBV12-4 with TRBJ1-2; D is undetermined. The CDR3 spans 13 residues. V dropped 2 bases and J dropped 5 bases, with 9 bases sitting between them.

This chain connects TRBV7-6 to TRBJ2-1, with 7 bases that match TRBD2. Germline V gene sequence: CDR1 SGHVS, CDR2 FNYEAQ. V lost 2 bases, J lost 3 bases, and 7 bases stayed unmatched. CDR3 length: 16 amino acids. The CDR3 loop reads CASSLSWASGYNEQFF. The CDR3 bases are TGTGCCAGCAGCTTATCCTGGGCTAGCGGCTACAATGAGCAGTTCTTC.

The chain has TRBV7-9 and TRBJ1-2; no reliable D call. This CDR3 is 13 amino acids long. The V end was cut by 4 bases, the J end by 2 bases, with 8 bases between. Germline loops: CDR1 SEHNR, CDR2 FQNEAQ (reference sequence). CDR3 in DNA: TGTGCCAGCAGCTCGGGGAGGAACTATGGCTACACCTTC. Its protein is CASSSGRNYGYTF.

The CDR3 bases are TGTGCTAGTGGTTTGGTAGAGCTGAACACTGAAGCTTTCTTT. Encoded protein: CASGLVELNTEAFF. The V call is TRBV12-5, the J call TRBJ1-1, with D hard to call. The CDR3 length is 14 residues. Looked up from germline, CDR1 is LGHNT and CDR2 is FRNRAP. Trimming stripped 0 bases from V and 0 bases from J, with 5 bases between.

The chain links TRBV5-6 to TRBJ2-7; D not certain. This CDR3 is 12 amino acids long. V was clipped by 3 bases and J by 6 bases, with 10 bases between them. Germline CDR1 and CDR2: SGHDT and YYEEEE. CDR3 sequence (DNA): TGTGCCAGCAGCTCGTACGGCGGCGAGCAGTACTTC. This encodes CASSSYGGEQYF.

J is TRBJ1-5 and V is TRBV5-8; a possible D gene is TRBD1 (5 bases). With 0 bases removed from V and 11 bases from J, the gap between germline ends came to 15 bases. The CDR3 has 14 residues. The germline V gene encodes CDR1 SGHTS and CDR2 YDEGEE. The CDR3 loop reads CASSLAGIGQTQHF. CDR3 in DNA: TGTGCCAGCAGCTTGGCAGGGATTGGCCAAACCCAGCATTTT.

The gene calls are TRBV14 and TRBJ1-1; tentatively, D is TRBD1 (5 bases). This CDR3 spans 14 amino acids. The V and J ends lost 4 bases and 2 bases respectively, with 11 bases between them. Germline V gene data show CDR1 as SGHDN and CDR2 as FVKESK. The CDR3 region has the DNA TGTGCCAGCAGCCTTTCTAGGGGAAACACTGAAGCTTTCTTT. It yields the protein CASSLSRGNTEAFF.

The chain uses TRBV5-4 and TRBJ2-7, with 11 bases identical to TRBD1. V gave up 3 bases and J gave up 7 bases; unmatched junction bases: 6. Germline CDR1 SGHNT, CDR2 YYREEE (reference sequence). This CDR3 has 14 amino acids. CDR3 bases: TGTGCCAGCAGCTACCGGGACAGGGGGGGAGAGCAGTACTTC. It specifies CASSYRDRGGEQYF. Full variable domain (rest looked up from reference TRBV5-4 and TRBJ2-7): ETGVTQSPTHLIKTRGQQVTLRCSSQSGHNTVSWYQQALGQGPQFIFQYYREEENGRGNFPPRFSGLQFPNYSSELNVNALELDDSALYLCASSYRDRGGEQYFGPGTRLTVT.

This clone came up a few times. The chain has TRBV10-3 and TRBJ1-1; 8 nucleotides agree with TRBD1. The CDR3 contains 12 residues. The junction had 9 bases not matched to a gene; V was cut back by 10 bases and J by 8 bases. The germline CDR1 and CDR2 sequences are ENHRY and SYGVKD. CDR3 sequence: CATRGPDNEAFF. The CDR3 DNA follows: TGTGCCACCAGGGGGCCCGACAACGAAGCTTTCTTT.

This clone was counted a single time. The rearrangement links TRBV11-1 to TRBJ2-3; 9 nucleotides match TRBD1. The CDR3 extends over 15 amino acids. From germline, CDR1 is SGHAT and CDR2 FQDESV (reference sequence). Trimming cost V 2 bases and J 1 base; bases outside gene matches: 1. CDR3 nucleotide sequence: TGTGCCAGCAGCTTATGGGACAGGGGCACAGATACGCAGTATTTT. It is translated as CASSLWDRGTDTQYF.

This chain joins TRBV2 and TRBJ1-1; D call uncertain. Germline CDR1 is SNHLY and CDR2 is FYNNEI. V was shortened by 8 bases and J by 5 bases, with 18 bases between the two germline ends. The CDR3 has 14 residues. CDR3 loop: CASSWRVLATEAFF. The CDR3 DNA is TGTGCCAGCTCCTGGAGGGTTTTAGCGACTGAAGCTTTCTTT.

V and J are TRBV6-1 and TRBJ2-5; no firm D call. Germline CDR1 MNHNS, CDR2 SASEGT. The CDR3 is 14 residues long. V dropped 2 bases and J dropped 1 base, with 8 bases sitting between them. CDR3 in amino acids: CASSELGTQETQYF. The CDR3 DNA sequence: TGTGCCAGCAGTGAACTAGGCACCCAAGAGACCCAGTACTTC.

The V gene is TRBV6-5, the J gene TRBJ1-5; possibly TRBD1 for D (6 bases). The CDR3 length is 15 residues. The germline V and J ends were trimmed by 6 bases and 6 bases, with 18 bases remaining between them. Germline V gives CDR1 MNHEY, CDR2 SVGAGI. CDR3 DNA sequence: TGTGCCAGCAGACGGATACAGGGAGGGGGTCAGCCCCAGCATTTT. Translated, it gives CASRRIQGGGQPQHF.

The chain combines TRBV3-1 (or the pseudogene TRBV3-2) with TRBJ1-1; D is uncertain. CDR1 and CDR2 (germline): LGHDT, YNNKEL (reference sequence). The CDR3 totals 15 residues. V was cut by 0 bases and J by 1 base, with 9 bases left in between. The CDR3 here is CASSQDTRQNTEAFF. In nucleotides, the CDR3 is TGTGCCAGCAGCCAAGATACCAGGCAGAACACTGAAGCTTTCTTT.

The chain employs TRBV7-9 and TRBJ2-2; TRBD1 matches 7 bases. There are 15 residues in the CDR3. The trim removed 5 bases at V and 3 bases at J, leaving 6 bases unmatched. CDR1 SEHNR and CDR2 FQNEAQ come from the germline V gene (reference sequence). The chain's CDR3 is CASSDEGQYTGELFF. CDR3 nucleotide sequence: TGTGCCAGCAGCGACGAGGGACAGTACACCGGGGAGCTGTTTTTT.